Sequencing of this T cell receptor beta chain was carried out in a study of patients and donors after allogeneic stem cell transplantation. TCRdb passed the RT-PCR reads through MiXCR, listing each CDR3 protein once. The sample includes about a million distinct CDR3 sequences, about a sixth of them seen just once. This clonotype came up a few times. Trimming took off 4 bases at V and 0 bases at J, with 11 bases between the two ends. The CDR3 extends over 15 amino acids. Germline CDR1 MNHNS, CDR2 SASEGT. Specimen: blood, either unsorted or a sorted T cell fraction (not recorded which). The sequence was collected from a human donor who was either an allogeneic HSCT recipient or a stem cell or donor lymphocyte infusion donor (not recorded which). It is not recorded whose cells these are; they may come from a transplant donor. The V call is TRBV6-1, the J call TRBJ2-3; possible D gene TRBD2, 5 bases. The CDR3 DNA sequence: TGTGCCAGCAGTGCGAGGGCTAGCAGCACAGATACGCAGTATTTT. It encodes CASSARASSTDTQYF.